Presented here are 9 T cell receptor beta chains from one specimen sequenced in a study of T cell repertoires in cytomegalovirus infection (dated by TCRdb to the late 2010s). Sequencing was performed on an Illumina HiSeq 1500. TCRdb ran its own pipeline on the public reads, namely fastp trimming at Q25 and MiXCR clone calling, and kept in-frame beta chains. For every CDR3 protein sequence, its rows merge into one entry that carries the most common genes and DNA. Across this sample there are about 310,000 distinct CDR3 sequences, with 17% seen only once. The biggest ten clones account for around 13% of the sample. Sequencing was carried out using PBMCs. Every receptor here comes from a human donor in good health (CMV status not recorded). Some clones in this sample may be carry-over from other donors' samples.

This clonotype was counted at least ten times. The chain is built from TRBV7-2 and TRBJ2-1; TRBD2 matches at 11 bases. The junction had 14 bases not matched to a gene; V was cut back by 6 bases and J by 4 bases. CDR1 and CDR2 (germline): SGHTA, FQGNSA. There are 18 residues in the CDR3. The CDR3, as DNA: TGTGCCAGCAGTCGTCCCGTCCTAGCGGGGGGAAATTACAATGAGCAGTTCTTC. Its translation is CASSRPVLAGGNYNEQFF.

The chain combines TRBV20-1 with TRBJ1-2; D is unclear. Deletions cut 1 base from V and 3 bases from J, with 9 bases between. The CDR3 loop spans 13 amino acids. CDR1 is DFQATT, CDR2 SNEGSKA, per germline (reference sequence). The DNA for the CDR3 is TGCAGTGCTAGAGTATCCATCTACTATGGCTACACCTTC. It encodes CSARVSIYYGYTF.

This clonotype was seen only a few times. The chain has TRBV28 and TRBJ1-3; no clear D. V lost 5 bases, J lost 3 bases, and 5 bases lay in between. Per germline, CDR1 MDHEN and CDR2 SYDVKM. The CDR3 contains 12 residues. The CDR3 loop reads CASSRSGNTIYF. The CDR3 nucleotides are TGTGCCAGCAGTCGAAGTGGAAACACCATATATTTT.

The V and J genes are TRBV20-1 and TRBJ2-3; 8 bases agree with TRBD2. V trimming: 6 bases; J trimming: 5 bases; junction bases outside the gene matches: 13. The CDR3 consists of 15 residues. CDR1 is DFQATT and CDR2 is SNEGSKA in the germline V gene (reference sequence). The chain's CDR3 is CSATDAGGTGDTQYF. The CDR3 bases are TGCAGTGCCACCGACGCGGGGGGCACAGGAGATACGCAGTATTTT.

This clonotype has a handful of counts. This chain connects TRBV6-1 to TRBJ2-2; D could derive from TRBD1 or TRBD2 (6 bases each). This CDR3 has 16 amino acids. V was cut by 7 bases and J by 3 bases, with 18 bases left in between. Germline V lookup: CDR1 MNHNS, CDR2 SASEGT. The CDR3 sequence: CASTRFGGGDTGELFF. The CDR3 coding sequence is TGTGCCAGCACCCGCTTCGGGGGCGGAGACACCGGGGAGCTGTTTTTT.

This clonotype was recorded many times. V gene TRBV28 combines with J gene TRBJ2-3, with 8 bases aligning to TRBD2. The CDR3 length is 17 residues. With 8 bases clipped from V and 6 bases from J, the junction kept 19 bases outside the gene matches. The germline V gene encodes CDR1 MDHEN and CDR2 SYDVKM. CDR3 coding DNA: TGTGCCAGCTATCCGGGGGGGTCCGTCTTACAACACGATACGCAGTATTTT. Protein product: CASYPGGSVLQHDTQYF.

This clonotype was observed a few times. This sequence joins TRBV10-3 and TRBJ1-1, with a possible D match to TRBD1 (6 bases). Trimming removed 0 bases from V and 8 bases from J, with 13 bases in between. Germline CDR1 reads ENHRY; CDR2 reads SYGVKD. The CDR3 runs to 14 residues. CDR3 protein: CAISESKDRHEAFF. CDR3 bases: TGTGCCATCAGTGAGTCAAAAGACAGGCACGAAGCTTTCTTT.

The chain employs TRBV7-8 and TRBJ2-3, with D uncertain. CDR3 length: 18 residues. Per the germline V gene, CDR1 is SGHVS and CDR2 is FQNEAQ. Trimming left V 3 bases short and J 0 bases short, with 19 bases between. The CDR3 is CASSFTYQPEISTDTQYF. The CDR3 region has the DNA TGTGCCAGCAGCTTTACTTACCAGCCCGAAATAAGCACAGATACGCAGTATTTT.

This clonotype was seen more than once but under ten times. This chain connects TRBV4-2 to TRBJ1-1; D possibly corresponds to TRBD1 (6 bases). Germline values: CDR1 LGHNA, CDR2 YNFKEQ. Trimming took off 2 bases at V and 4 bases at J, with 14 bases between the two ends. This CDR3 is built from 15 residues. The CDR3 coding sequence is TGTGCCAGCAGCCAAACGACAGCGGGGGCCACTGAAGCTTTCTTT. Translated, it gives CASSQTTAGATEAFF.